The rows below give T cell receptor beta chains drawn from one sample of a study of cytomegalovirus exposure and HLA in healthy donors. Measured with immunoSEQ multiplex PCR; TCRdb has only the in-frame clones, and not every one. The data contain 150,000 to 160,000 clones, less than 80% of them seen just once; the ten biggest clones take up around 2.3%. Sequences were obtained from PBMCs. Source of these receptors: a man aged 30 to 39 in good health and CMV-seronegative. Both conserved end residues are part of each CDR3. D genes are given only for firm matches. Size tells how often a clone was seen (once, few, many) or the class of an expanded clone, and some rows leave it out.

>TRBJ2-5|TRBD2|TRBV6-1|once
CASSGAGGRETQYF
TGTGCCAGCAGCGGGGCGGGGGGCCGCGAGACCCAGTACTTC
>TRBJ2-5|-|TRBV5-6|-
CASSFRGHQETQYF
TGTGCCAGCAGCTTTAGGGGCCACCAAGAGACCCAGTACTTC
>TRBJ2-7|TRBD1|TRBV16|-
CASSRLQGAYEQYF
TGTGCCAGCAGCCGCCTACAGGGGGCCTACGAGCAGTACTTC
>TRBJ2-2|-|TRBV28|-
CASSLQGGYSGNTGELFF
TGTGCCAGCAGTTTGCAGGGGGGATATTCTGGGAACACCGGGGAGCTGTTTTTT
>TRBJ1-5|TRBD1|TRBV2|-
CASSFGQGASNQPQHF
TGTGCCAGCAGCTTCGGACAGGGGGCCTCGAATCAGCCCCAGCATTTT
>TRBJ2-1|TRBD1|TRBV19|few
CASRNVGQGVYNEQFF
TGTGCCAGTAGGAACGTCGGACAGGGGGTCTACAATGAGCAGTTCTTC
>TRBJ2-1|TRBD1|TRBV7-2|-
CASSSSDRVTYNEQFF
TGTGCCAGCAGCTCGTCCGACAGGGTGACCTACAATGAGCAGTTCTTC
>TRBJ2-7|TRBD1|TRBV6-5|once
CASSTEPGGYEQYF
TGTGCCAGCAGCACGGAGCCAGGGGGCTACGAGCAGTACTTC
>TRBJ2-6|-|TRBV5-6|-
CASSLATSGHFSGANVLTF
TGTGCCAGCAGCTTGGCTACCTCGGGACACTTCTCTGGGGCCAACGTCCTGACTTTC
>TRBJ2-1|-|TRBV4-2|-
CASSQGGNNEQFF
TGTGCCAGCAGCCAAGGGGGCAACAATGAGCAGTTCTTC
>TRBJ1-2|-|TRBV30|once
CAWRTGYEVGGYTF
TGTGCCTGGAGGACAGGTTATGAAGTGGGAGGCTACACCTTC
>TRBJ2-2|TRBD1|TRBV19|-
CASNKDRAMNTGELFF
TGTGCCAGTAATAAGGACAGGGCAATGAACACCGGGGAGCTGTTTTTT
>TRBJ2-5|TRBD2|TRBV6-6|-
CASSYGTSGVLETQYF
TGTGCCAGCAGTTACGGGACTAGCGGGGTTCTGGAGACCCAGTACTTC
>TRBJ1-1|-|TRBV15|once
CATKTENTEAFF
TGTGCCACAAAGACAGAGAACACTGAAGCTTTCTTT
>TRBJ1-6|-|TRBV6-6|-
CASSYSRGEGNSPLHF
TGTGCCAGCAGTTACTCGCGGGGGGAGGGGAATTCACCCCTCCACTTT
>TRBJ2-7|-|TRBV4-3|-
CASSQDRTNSYEQYF
TGCGCCAGCAGCCAAGATAGAACGAACTCCTACGAGCAGTACTTC
>TRBJ1-5|TRBD1|TRBV7-9|-
CASSSDRGIQPQHF
TGTGCCAGCAGCTCCGACAGGGGGATCCAGCCCCAGCATTTT
>TRBJ2-2|-|TRBV6-6|once
CASSPGERANTGELFF
TGTGCCAGCAGCCCCGGCGAGCGGGCGAACACCGGGGAGCTGTTTTTT
>TRBJ2-2|-|TRBV2|-
CASSLRGELFF
TGTGCCAGCAGTTTGCGCGGGGAGCTGTTTTTT
>TRBJ2-3|TRBD2|TRBV7-9|-
CASSPHSGGATDTQYF
TGTGCCAGCAGCCCCCATAGCGGGGGCGCGACAGATACGCAGTATTTT
>TRBJ1-2|-|TRBV29-1|once
CSVGGGAYGYTF
TGCAGCGTTGGAGGTGGGGCCTATGGCTACACCTTC
>TRBJ2-7|TRBD2|TRBV5-1|-
CASSLPSGGAVNEQYF
TGCGCCAGCAGCTTGCCTAGCGGGGGGGCCGTGAACGAGCAGTACTTC
>TRBJ2-5|TRBD2|TRBV5-1|-
CASSLNSGGKTQYF
TGCGCCAGCAGCTTGAATAGCGGGGGTAAGACCCAGTACTTC
>TRBJ2-7|-|TRBV6-5|-
CASSFAGWARHEQYF
TGTGCCAGCAGTTTCGCGGGATGGGCCCGTCACGAGCAGTACTTC
>TRBJ1-5|-|TRBV6-1|-
CASSETEGQPQHF
TGTGCCAGCAGTGAAACGGAGGGTCAGCCCCAGCATTTT
>TRBJ1-5|TRBD1|TRBV2|-
CASSKGQGQGQPQHF
TGTGCCAGCTCTAAGGGACAGGGGCAAGGCCAGCCCCAGCATTTT
>TRBJ1-1|-|TRBV2|-
CASSEGRGTEAFF
TGTGCCAGCAGTGAGGGCAGGGGAACTGAAGCTTTCTTT
>TRBJ2-1|TRBD1|TRBV7-2|-
CASSLGDRATGSYNEQFF
TGTGCCAGCAGCTTAGGGGACAGGGCTACGGGCTCCTACAATGAGCAGTTCTTC
>TRBJ2-2|-|TRBV27|-
CASSSLGGGYPGELFF
TGTGCCAGCAGTTCACTCGGGGGAGGTTACCCCGGGGAGCTGTTTTTT
>TRBJ2-7|-|TRBV29-1|-
CSVDFPDSPYEQYF
TGCAGCGTTGATTTTCCGGACAGCCCCTACGAGCAGTACTTC
>TRBJ2-5|TRBD2|TRBV2|-
CASSVDLRGGASQETQYF
TGTGCCAGCAGTGTAGATCTGCGGGGGGGGGCCTCACAAGAGACCCAGTACTTC
>TRBJ2-1|TRBD2|TRBV28|-
CASTSGTSAYNEQFF
TGTGCCAGCACATCCGGGACTAGCGCCTACAATGAGCAGTTCTTC
>TRBJ2-3|TRBD1|TRBV7-3|-
CASSLNRGPSDTQYF
TGTGCCAGCAGTCTGAACAGGGGGCCTTCAGATACGCAGTATTTT
>TRBJ1-4|-|TRBV6-1|-
CASSEALGGNEKLFF
TGTGCCAGCAGTGAAGCGTTAGGGGGAAATGAAAAACTGTTTTTT
>TRBJ1-4|-|TRBV5-1|-
CASSPHGGEKLFF
TGCGCCAGCAGCCCACACGGAGGTGAAAAACTGTTTTTT
>TRBJ1-4|TRBD1|TRBV28|-
CASRPTGASMGELFF
TGTGCCAGCAGGCCGACAGGGGCGAGTATGGGAGAACTGTTTTTT
>TRBJ2-5|-|TRBV7-6|-
CASSLIGVQETQYF
TGTGCCAGCAGCTTAATAGGAGTCCAAGAGACCCAGTACTTC
>TRBJ1-5|-|TRBV18|-
CASSPGDNSNQPQHF
TGTGCCAGCTCACCCGGGGATAATAGCAATCAGCCCCAGCATTTT
>TRBJ1-5|-|TRBV19|-
CASSQGLLQPQHF
TGTGCCAGTAGTCAGGGGCTGTTACAGCCCCAGCATTTT
>TRBJ1-5|-|TRBV2|-
CASRATGLLNQPQHF
TGTGCCAGCAGAGCGACAGGCCTACTCAATCAGCCCCAGCATTTT
>TRBJ1-4|-|TRBV4-3|few
CASSQGGQWGEKLFF
TGCGCCAGCAGCCAAGGGGGACAATGGGGTGAAAAACTGTTTTTT
>TRBJ2-3|-|TRBV5-1|once
CASSLGGRGTDTQYF
TGCGCCAGCAGCTTGGGTGGGAGAGGCACAGATACGCAGTATTTT
>TRBJ1-1|-|TRBV6-5|once
CASSYSDRNTEAFF
TGTGCCAGCAGTTACTCAGACAGGAACACTGAAGCTTTCTTT
>TRBJ2-7|TRBD2|TRBV13|few
CASSLGRGDPTPHYEQYF
TGTGCCAGCAGCTTAGGCCGGGGGGACCCAACTCCTCACTACGAGCAGTACTTC
>TRBJ1-5|-|TRBV28|once
CASSPTGNQPQHF
TGTGCCAGCAGCCCCACAGGGAATCAGCCCCAGCATTTT
>TRBJ2-7|TRBD1|TRBV15|-
CATGTGSYEQYF
TGTGCCACCGGGACAGGGTCGTACGAGCAGTACTTC
>TRBJ1-5|-|TRBV30|-
CAWSMKTSSNQPQHF
TGTGCCTGGAGTATGAAGACAAGTAGCAATCAGCCCCAGCATTTT
>TRBJ1-1|-|TRBV6-4|-
CASSDSGQLMNTEAFF
TGTGCCAGCAGTGACTCTGGACAGCTGATGAACACTGAAGCTTTCTTT
>TRBJ1-1|-|TRBV28|-
CATNWGSEAFF
TGTGCCACCAATTGGGGCTCCGAAGCTTTCTTT